Listed below are T cell receptor beta chains from one sample, sequenced in a study of T-cell reconstitution after alpha-beta-depleted transplantation in children. TCRdb reanalysed the PCR reads using MiXCR and keeps one entry per CDR3 protein. The table shows 500,000 or so distinct CDR3 sequences, with about an eighth occurring only once. Sequenced here: PBMCs, mostly from graft donor cells, sampled 180 days after TCRalphabeta/CD19-depleted stem cell transplant. Every receptor here comes from a female patient aged 2-15 years who had a stem cell transplant for aplastic anemia, so the T cells may come from the graft donor. Each CDR3 is given with its conserved first and last residue. The D gene is left open where the match is weak. Clone size is shown for a subset of rows, as once, few, many or a class of expanded clone.

d_gene | j_gene | abundance | v_gene | CDR3nt | CDR3aa
TRBD2 | TRBJ2-7 | - | TRBV6-5 | TGTGCCAGCAGTTTTTCCCAAGCGGGATGGGGAAACGAGCAGTACTTC | CASSFSQAGWGNEQYF
TRBD1 | TRBJ1-4 | few | TRBV6-1 | TGTGCCAGCAGTAGACAGGGGGGGCTACAATATGAAAAACTGTTTTTT | CASSRQGGLQYEKLFF
- | TRBJ2-2 | many | TRBV20-1 | TGCAGTGCTAGAGAGGGCACCGGGGAGCTGTTTTTT | CSAREGTGELFF
- | TRBJ2-7 | - | TRBV29-1 | TGCAGCGTTCTCCGCAGCGGAACCTACGAGCAGTACTTC | CSVLRSGTYEQYF
TRBD2 | TRBJ2-7 | few | TRBV24-1 | TGTGCCACCAGGAATAGCGGGATAGGATACGAGCAGTACTTC | CATRNSGIGYEQYF
- | TRBJ2-1 | few | TRBV20-1 | TGCAGTGCTCAATATGGGGTGAACCGGGACACCTCCTACAATGAGCAGTTCTTC | CSAQYGVNRDTSYNEQFF
- | TRBJ1-4 | many | TRBV12-3/TRBV12-4 | TGTGCCAGCAGTTCATGGACAGAAACTAATGAAAAACTGTTTTTT | CASSSWTETNEKLFF
TRBD1 | TRBJ1-1 | few | TRBV12-3/TRBV12-4 | TGTGCCAGCAGGGGGGACAGGGGGCGCACCTTGGGCAATGAAGCTTTCTTT | CASRGDRGRTLGNEAFF
- | TRBJ2-3 | few | TRBV12-3/TRBV12-4 | TGTGCCAGCAATACAGGTGATGCTAGCACAGATACGCAGTATTTT | CASNTGDASTDTQYF
- | TRBJ1-2 | - | TRBV3-1 | TGTGCCAGCAGCCTCGGCCAGGCACGAGCTAACTATGGCTACACCTTC | CASSLGQARANYGYTF
- | TRBJ2-7 | few | TRBV20-1 | TGCAGTGCTAGAGTGCGTGGTTGGGGTCCACAGGGGAGGTCTAGCGAGCAGTACTTC | CSARVRGWGPQGRSSEQYF
TRBD1 | TRBJ1-3 | - | TRBV27 | TGTGCCAGCAGTGCCGGGACAGGGTATAGGAACACCATATATTTT | CASSAGTGYRNTIYF
- | TRBJ1-1 | - | TRBV5-1 | TGCGCCAGCAGCTTTAGCTCAGGGGACGCTGAAGCTTTCTTT | CASSFSSGDAEAFF
TRBD2 | TRBJ2-3 | many | TRBV5-1 | TGCGCCAGCTCCTTCAGAGGGGTAGCGGGGTCCACAGATACGCAGTATTTT | CASSFRGVAGSTDTQYF
TRBD2 | TRBJ2-1 | - | TRBV20-1 | TGCAGTGTTGGTAGCGGGAGGCCGATTGACAATGAGCAGTTCTTC | CSVGSGRPIDNEQFF
- | TRBJ1-3 | - | TRBV20-1 | TGCAGTCGGAGCGCATTCCGGGGAAACACCATATATTTT | CSRSAFRGNTIYF
- | TRBJ2-7 | many | TRBV2 | TGTGCCAGCAGACACCGGGACATCTCCTACGAGCAGTACTTC | CASRHRDISYEQYF
- | TRBJ1-3 | many | TRBV5-1 | TGCGCCAGCAGCTTGGAAGGGGCCCACTTTGGAAACACCATATATTTT | CASSLEGAHFGNTIYF
TRBD2 | TRBJ2-1 | few | TRBV3-1 | TGTGCCAGCACCCCATATCTAGCGGGAGGGCGGGACAATGAGCAGTTCTTC | CASTPYLAGGRDNEQFF
TRBD2 | TRBJ2-2 | many | TRBV5-1 | TGCGCCAGCAGCATACAAGGGACTAGCGCGGCCGGGGAGCTGTTTTTT | CASSIQGTSAAGELFF
TRBD1 | TRBJ2-5 | - | TRBV7-8 | TGTGCCAGCAGCGCCAACAGGGGTGGGGAAGAGACCCAGTACTTC | CASSANRGGEETQYF
- | TRBJ1-2 | - | TRBV7-9 | TGTGCCAGCAGCTTCCACGGGGACACCCTTAACTATGGCTACACCTTC | CASSFHGDTLNYGYTF
- | TRBJ1-2 | few | TRBV6-2/TRBV6-3 | TGTGCCAGCAGTTATTGGAGGGCTCGGGGCTACACCTTC | CASSYWRARGYTF
- | TRBJ2-2 | - | TRBV21-1 | TGTGCCAGCAGCAAAGAGACGAACACCGGGGAGCTGTTTTTT | CASSKETNTGELFF
TRBD2 | TRBJ2-7 | - | TRBV12-3/TRBV12-4 | TGTGCCAGCAGTTTAGGTAGCGGGAGGGCCTGGTACGAGCAGTACTTC | CASSLGSGRAWYEQYF
TRBD2 | TRBJ2-2 | - | TRBV2 | TGTGCCAGCAGTGAAGCGCCTCCGACTAGCGGGAGCACCGGGGAGCTGTTTTTT | CASSEAPPTSGSTGELFF
TRBD2 | TRBJ2-3 | - | TRBV6-1 | TGTGCCAGCAGCAAACTTAAGCGGGGGGGCCGTTGGGGCACAGATACGCAGTATTTT | CASSKLKRGGRWGTDTQYF
- | TRBJ1-4 | few | TRBV4-2 | TGTGCCAGCAGCCAAGAGCGAGGCCGACCAACTAATGAAAAACTGTTTTTT | CASSQERGRPTNEKLFF
- | TRBJ1-1 | many | TRBV5-1 | TGCGCCAGCAGCTTGGCGGACGCCCGAAACACTGAAGCTTTCTTT | CASSLADARNTEAFF
TRBD1 | TRBJ2-2 | few | TRBV6-5 | TGTGCCAGCAGTCACCGGGACAGGGACACCGGGGAGCTGTTTTTT | CASSHRDRDTGELFF
- | TRBJ1-5 | - | TRBV21-1 | TGTGCCAGCAGCTTCCCTCATCTCGGACAGGGGGATCATCAGCCCCAGCATTTT | CASSFPHLGQGDHQPQHF
- | TRBJ2-7 | many | TRBV20-1 | TGCAGGGCCAGGGTCCGGCACGAGCAGTACTTC | CRARVRHEQYF
TRBD1 | TRBJ2-7 | few | TRBV29-1 | TGCAGCGTACTGGTGCTCGGGACAGGGTTACTGGAGCAGTACTTC | CSVLVLGTGLLEQYF
- | TRBJ1-1 | - | TRBV25-1 | TGTGCCAGCAGAACAGGGCCCCTTGAAGCTTTCTTT | CASRTGPLEAFF
TRBD2 | TRBJ2-1 | few | TRBV11-1 | TGTGCCAGCAGCTCTAGAGAACTTTATGGCGGGAGGGCCCCCTACAATGAGCAGTTCTTC | CASSSRELYGGRAPYNEQFF
TRBD1 | TRBJ1-1 | many | TRBV20-1 | TGCAGTGCTCGCAGGGGGGACAGGGACACTGAAGCTTTCTTT | CSARRGDRDTEAFF
- | TRBJ2-5 | many | TRBV29-1 | TGCAGCGCTGTTGGGGGTCGTGAGACCCAGTACTTC | CSAVGGRETQYF
- | TRBJ2-1 | - | TRBV5-1 | TGCGCCAGCAGCTTTGATGGCGAGGCGTTGAATGAGCAGTTCTTC | CASSFDGEALNEQFF
- | TRBJ1-5 | few | TRBV10-3 | TGTGCCATCAGTGCACAGGAGGATCAGCCCCAGCATTTT | CAISAQEDQPQHF
- | TRBJ2-5 | many | TRBV3-1 | TGTGCCAGCAGCCAAGACCGGGGTGGCCAAGAGACCCAGTACTTC | CASSQDRGGQETQYF
- | TRBJ2-6 | - | TRBV29-1 | TGCAGCGTTGAGGCAAAAGGGGGGGCCGGGGCCAACGTCCTGACTTTC | CSVEAKGGAGANVLTF
TRBD2 | TRBJ2-1 | few | TRBV5-4 | TGTGCCAGCAGCTTAAGCGGGACTAATACCGAGCAGTTCTTC | CASSLSGTNTEQFF
- | TRBJ1-2 | few | TRBV5-1 | TGCGCCAGCAGCCAATCCGGGACCGATGGCTACACCTTC | CASSQSGTDGYTF
TRBD1 | TRBJ1-2 | few | TRBV7-2 | TGTGCCAGCAGACGAGGGACAGACCTCTATGGCTACACCTTC | CASRRGTDLYGYTF
- | TRBJ2-1 | - | TRBV10-3 | TGTGCCATCAGTGAGTACCAGAGATATGAGCAGTTCTTC | CAISEYQRYEQFF
TRBD2 | TRBJ2-7 | - | TRBV14 | TGTGCCAGCAGCCAAGAATACGGACTAGCGGGACACTCCTACGAGCAGTACTTC | CASSQEYGLAGHSYEQYF
- | TRBJ2-7 | few | TRBV28 | TGTGCCAGCAGTCAGACTACCCTACAACCGGGGCCGTCTTACGAGCAGTACTTC | CASSQTTLQPGPSYEQYF
TRBD1 | TRBJ2-1 | few | TRBV2 | TGTGCCTGCGCCTCGACCGGGACAGGGAACTACAATGAGCAGTTCTTC | CACASTGTGNYNEQFF
- | TRBJ2-1 | - | TRBV5-1 | TGCGCCAGCAGCTTTATCCAGGCCCTCTCCTACAATGAGCAGTTCTTC | CASSFIQALSYNEQFF
- | TRBJ1-5 | - | TRBV9 | TGTGCCAGCAGCGCCTACGGCAGCAATCAGCCCCAGCATTTT | CASSAYGSNQPQHF
TRBD2 | TRBJ2-1 | few | TRBV24-1 | TGTGCCACCAGTCATAGCGGGAGGGTTAATGAGCAGTTCTTC | CATSHSGRVNEQFF